This TCR beta chain originates from a study of blood T cell repertoires in COVID-19. The assay was immunoSEQ multiplex PCR, and TCRdb's table has in-frame clones only and misses some. Of roughly 250,000 clones listed, 70% to 85% are singletons. This CDR3 has 14 amino acids. Germline loops: CDR1 MDHEN, CDR2 SYDVKM. Trimming removed 6 bases from V and 5 bases from J; junction bases left unmatched: 4. V is TRBV28 and J is TRBJ1-1; TRBD1 matches 12 bases. The sequence was obtained from an elderly woman with acute or convalescent COVID-19. Sequenced material: peripheral blood. This chain's CDR3 is CASRGTGGHTEAFF. CDR3 DNA: TGTGCCAGCAGGGGGACAGGGGGCCATACTGAAGCTTTCTTT. Full variable domain (missing parts from reference TRBV28 and TRBJ1-1): DVKVTQSSRYLVKRTGEKVFLECVQDMDHENMFWYRQDPGLGLRLIYFSYDVKMKEKGDIPEGYSVSREKKERFSLILESASTNQTSMYLCASRGTGGHTEAFFGQGTRLTVV.